This entry concerns a single T cell receptor (beta chain). Antigen: not known. Using immunoSEQ multiplex PCR, the repertoire was profiled, and TCRdb retains in-frame clones only, with some absent. The sample lists 75,000 to 80,000 clones, approximately 87% occurring once. These data are taken from a study of cytotoxic CD8 clonotypes in ibrutinib-treated CLL. Across the study: After treatment lasting a median approximately 11 months, range 6 to 36, response samples were collected. Study-level results: Few clonotypes were public, and these shrank or held steady under treatment. Pretreatment clonality was elevated relative to age-matched healthy donors and paralleled circulating CD8+ T-cell counts.

The sample here was PBMCs, taken after 24 months of ibrutinib treatment. This receptor was obtained from a human donor with chronic lymphocytic leukemia.

The CDR3 is CASSEASTNEKLFF. CDR3 bases: TGTGCCAGCAGTGAAGCTTCAACTAATGAAAAACTGTTTTTT. V is TRBV2 and J is TRBJ1-4; unclear D gene. Trimming took off 0 bases at V and 0 bases at J, with 2 bases between the two ends. Germline-derived CDR1 and CDR2 are SNHLY and FYNNEI. CDR3 length: 14 amino acids.